A selection of T cell receptor beta chains follows, all from one sample in a study of shared clonotypes between healthy human individuals. The table came from immunoSEQ multiplex PCR; TCRdb's copy has only in-frame clones and leaves some out. This table has about 2.4 million clones, approximately 92% appearing once. Sequencing was performed on naive CD4+ T cells sorted from blood. The receptor set was obtained from a man younger than 35 in good health. Both conserved end residues are part of each CDR3. The D gene is left open where the match is weak. Expanded clones are given a class, and other clones once, few, many or no size at all.

J,D,V,size,CDR3,DNA
TRBJ1-4,NA,TRBV6-6,NA,CASSYDGHGLNEKLFF,TGTGCCAGCAGTTACGACGGACACGGACTTAATGAAAAACTGTTTTTT
TRBJ1-2,NA,TRBV28,NA,CASSPVAGPHSNYGYTF,TGTGCCAGCAGTCCGGTGGCAGGGCCCCATTCTAACTATGGCTACACCTTC
TRBJ2-5,NA,TRBV5-1,NA,CASSLGSGVKETQYF,TGCGCCAGCAGCTTGGGGTCAGGGGTCAAAGAGACCCAGTACTTC
TRBJ2-7,NA,TRBV29-1,NA,CSILVGTLFYEQYF,TGCAGCATTCTGGTGGGGACCCTTTTCTACGAGCAGTACTTC
TRBJ1-6,NA,TRBV5-1,NA,CASSADGTLNSPLHF,TGCGCCAGCAGCGCGGACGGAACCTTGAATTCACCCCTCCACTTT
TRBJ2-5,NA,TRBV19,NA,CASSMGGGANQETQYF,TGTGCCAGTAGTATGGGCGGGGGCGCTAACCAAGAGACCCAGTACTTC
TRBJ2-4,NA,TRBV21-1,NA,CASSGTGSVAKNIQYF,TGTGCCAGCAGCGGGACAGGAAGCGTGGCCAAAAACATTCAGTACTTC
TRBJ2-2,NA,TRBV9,NA,CASSPNPFNTGELFF,TGTGCCAGCAGCCCCAACCCTTTTAACACCGGGGAGCTGTTTTTT
TRBJ2-1,NA,TRBV6-5,NA,CASRYRDEQFF,TGTGCCAGCAGATACAGAGATGAGCAGTTCTTC
TRBJ2-7,NA,TRBV6-5,NA,CASKKGSVYEQYF,TGTGCCAGCAAGAAGGGCTCGGTTTACGAGCAGTACTTC
TRBJ2-2,TRBD2,TRBV9,NA,CASAGVGGELFF,TGTGCCAGCGCGGGAGTTGGCGGGGAGCTGTTTTTT
TRBJ1-1,TRBD1,TRBV4-1,NA,CASSQGQGTPNTEAFF,TGCGCCAGCAGCCAAGGACAGGGGACCCCGAACACTGAAGCTTTCTTT
TRBJ2-5,TRBD1,TRBV29-1,NA,CSVDRGGKETQYF,TGCAGCGTCGACAGGGGCGGGAAAGAGACCCAGTACTTC
TRBJ1-4,NA,TRBV5-8,NA,CASSARHSTNEKLFF,TGTGCCAGCAGCGCACGACACAGTACTAATGAAAAACTGTTTTTT
TRBJ1-4,TRBD1,TRBV6-5,once,CASRPTGAVGLFF,TGTGCCAGCAGACCTACAGGGGCGGTAGGCCTGTTTTTT
TRBJ2-3,TRBD1,TRBV25-1,NA,CASSVGTGTADTQYF,TGTGCCAGCAGTGTTGGGACAGGGACCGCGGATACGCAGTATTTT
TRBJ1-2,NA,TRBV18,NA,CASSPESYGYTF,TGTGCCAGCTCACCCGAATCCTATGGCTACACCTTC
TRBJ2-1,NA,TRBV2,NA,CASGRGYEQFF,TGTGCCAGCGGAAGGGGGTATGAGCAGTTCTTC
TRBJ2-3,TRBD2,TRBV5-1,NA,CASSLVSSGDTQYF,TGCGCCAGCAGCTTGGTATCTAGCGGTGATACGCAGTATTTT
TRBJ1-2,TRBD1,TRBV7-2,once,CASSVAGGKGYGYTF,TGTGCCAGCAGCGTAGCAGGGGGTAAGGGCTATGGCTACACCTTC
TRBJ2-3,NA,TRBV19,NA,CASSSQGDTQYF,TGTGCCAGTAGTAGCCAGGGCGATACGCAGTATTTT
TRBJ2-7,TRBD1,TRBV11-2,NA,CASSLRTGDYEQYF,TGTGCCAGCAGCTTAAGGACAGGGGACTACGAGCAGTACTTC
TRBJ2-7,TRBD1,TRBV7-8,NA,CASSLDRDREAYEQYF,TGTGCCAGCAGCTTAGACCGGGACAGGGAAGCCTACGAGCAGTACTTC
TRBJ1-4,TRBD1,TRBV5-1,NA,CASSERTGGEKLFF,TGCGCCAGCAGCGAAAGGACAGGGGGGGAAAAACTGTTTTTT
TRBJ2-4,NA,TRBV18,NA,CASSPVAKNIQYF,TGTGCCAGCTCGCCGGTAGCCAAAAACATTCAGTACTTC
TRBJ1-5,NA,TRBV30,few,CAWSVDSNQPQHF,TGTGCCTGGAGTGTGGATAGCAATCAGCCCCAGCATTTT
TRBJ2-7,TRBD2,TRBV5-4,NA,CASSSDTLAGGEQYF,TGTGCCAGCAGCTCCGATACTCTAGCGGGGGGAGAGCAGTACTTC
TRBJ2-5,NA,TRBV19,NA,CASSTRRETQYF,TGTGCCAGTAGTACCCGGCGGGAGACCCAGTACTTC
TRBJ2-2,TRBD1,TRBV7-9,NA,CASSLRQGPAGTGELFF,TGTGCCAGCAGCTTGAGACAGGGGCCCGCGGGCACCGGGGAGCTGTTTTTT
TRBJ2-2,TRBD1,TRBV10-3,NA,CAISRQGAGELFF,TGTGCCATCAGTCGACAGGGGGCCGGGGAGCTGTTTTTT
TRBJ2-7,NA,TRBV2,NA,CAGARGGYEQYF,TGTGCCGGTGCGAGAGGGGGCTACGAGCAGTACTTC
TRBJ2-5,NA,TRBV19,once,CASSMYQETQYF,TGTGCCAGTAGTATGTACCAAGAGACCCAGTACTTC
TRBJ2-3,NA,TRBV11-2,NA,CASSLGLGQGTDTQYF,TGTGCCAGCAGCTTAGGTTTAGGGCAGGGCACAGATACGCAGTATTTT
TRBJ2-1,NA,TRBV12-2,NA,CASRPLAGSSYNEQFF,TGTGCAAGTCGCCCTTTAGCGGGGAGCTCCTACAATGAGCAGTTCTTC
TRBJ1-5,NA,TRBV30,NA,CAWSVDLNQPQHF,TGTGCCTGGAGTGTCGACCTTAATCAGCCCCAGCATTTT
TRBJ2-1,NA,TRBV18,once,CASSPGAEENNEQFF,TGTGCCAGCTCACCAGGGGCGGAGGAGAACAATGAGCAGTTCTTC
TRBJ1-4,NA,TRBV5-1,NA,CASSVAPGGTNEKLFF,TGCGCCAGCAGCGTCGCCCCCGGGGGCACTAATGAAAAACTGTTTTTT
TRBJ2-7,NA,TRBV9,NA,CASSVGESYEQYF,TGTGCCAGCAGCGTAGGGGAATCGTACGAGCAGTACTTC
TRBJ2-2,NA,TRBV6-1,NA,CASSEAGAGELFF,TGTGCCAGCAGTGAAGCGGGAGCCGGGGAGCTGTTTTTT
TRBJ1-4,NA,TRBV25-1,NA,CASSAPGPLGKLFF,TGTGCCAGCAGTGCTCCGGGACCTCTAGGAAAACTGTTTTTT
TRBJ1-1,NA,TRBV28,NA,CASSWGRANTEAFF,TGTGCCAGCAGTTGGGGACGGGCGAACACTGAAGCTTTCTTT
TRBJ1-6,TRBD1,TRBV5-4,NA,CASSLSTDRAISPLHF,TGTGCCAGCAGCTTGTCGACGGACAGGGCGATCTCACCCCTCCACTTT
TRBJ2-1,NA,TRBV5-1,NA,CASSLGRGPYNEQFF,TGCGCCAGCAGCTTGGGGCGGGGGCCGTACAATGAGCAGTTCTTC
TRBJ2-7,TRBD2,TRBV9,NA,CASSVRGEGSYEQYF,TGTGCCAGCAGCGTACGGGGGGAGGGCTCCTACGAGCAGTACTTC
TRBJ1-4,NA,TRBV5-1,NA,CASSFLAPGRREKLFF,TGCGCCAGCAGCTTCCTCGCCCCGGGGCGAAGGGAAAAACTGTTTTTT
TRBJ1-1,TRBD1,TRBV6-1,NA,CAAGTGGNTEAFF,TGTGCCGCCGGGACAGGGGGGAACACTGAAGCTTTCTTT
TRBJ2-6,NA,TRBV11-2,NA,CASSPQGTGANVLTF,TGTGCCAGCAGCCCCCAAGGGACTGGGGCCAACGTCCTGACTTTC
TRBJ2-6,NA,TRBV14,NA,CASSQEGLGANVLTF,TGTGCCAGCAGCCAAGAAGGTTTGGGGGCCAACGTCCTGACTTTC
TRBJ2-1,NA,TRBV9,NA,CASSVGAAGILNEQFF,TGTGCCAGCAGCGTAGGCGCCGCAGGGATCCTCAATGAGCAGTTCTTC
TRBJ1-3,NA,TRBV2,NA,CASSEGRSSGNTIYF,TGTGCCAGCAGTGAAGGACGGTCCTCTGGAAACACCATATATTTT
TRBJ2-7,NA,TRBV28,NA,CASALTYYEQYF,TGTGCCAGCGCCCTTACTTACTACGAGCAGTACTTC
TRBJ2-7,NA,TRBV7-2,once,CASRFRDISYEQYF,TGTGCCAGCAGATTCCGGGACATCTCCTACGAGCAGTACTTC
TRBJ1-3,TRBD1,TRBV5-1,NA,CASSRGPGNTIYF,TGCGCCAGCAGCAGGGGGCCTGGAAACACCATATATTTT
TRBJ2-3,TRBD2,TRBV7-2,NA,CASSYTGLETDTQYF,TGTGCCAGCAGTTACACGGGACTAGAAACAGATACGCAGTATTTT
TRBJ2-7,NA,TRBV6-5,NA,CASRQIYEQYF,TGTGCCAGCAGGCAGATCTACGAGCAGTACTTC
TRBJ2-5,NA,TRBV28,once,CASSEKETQYF,TGTGCCAGCAGTGAAAAGGAGACCCAGTACTTC
TRBJ2-2,TRBD2,TRBV7-2,once,CASSLLAGGPSGTGELFF,TGTGCCAGCAGCTTACTAGCGGGAGGGCCGTCGGGCACCGGGGAGCTGTTTTTT
TRBJ2-7,TRBD2,TRBV10-1,NA,CASSESRGSYEQYF,TGCGCCAGCAGTGAGTCGCGGGGGTCCTACGAGCAGTACTTC
TRBJ2-2,NA,TRBV18,NA,CASSPTGGELFF,TGTGCCAGCTCACCAACCGGCGGGGAGCTGTTTTTT